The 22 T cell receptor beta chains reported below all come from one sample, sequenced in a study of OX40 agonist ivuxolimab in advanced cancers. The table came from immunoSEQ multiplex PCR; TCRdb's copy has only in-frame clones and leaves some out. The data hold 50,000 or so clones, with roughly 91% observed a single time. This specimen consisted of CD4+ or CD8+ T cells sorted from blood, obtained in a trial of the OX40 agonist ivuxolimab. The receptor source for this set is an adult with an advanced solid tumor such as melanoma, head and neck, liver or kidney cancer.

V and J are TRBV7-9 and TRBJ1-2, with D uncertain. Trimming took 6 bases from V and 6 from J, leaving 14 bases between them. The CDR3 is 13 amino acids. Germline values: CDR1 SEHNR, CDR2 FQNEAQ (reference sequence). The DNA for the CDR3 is TGTGCCAGCAGTCCTGCCTCGGCAGATGGCTACACCTTC. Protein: CASSPASADGYTF.

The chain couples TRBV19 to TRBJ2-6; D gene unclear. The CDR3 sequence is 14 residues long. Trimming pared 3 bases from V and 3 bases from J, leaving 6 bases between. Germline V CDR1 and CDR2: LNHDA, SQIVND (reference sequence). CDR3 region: CASSMGRGANVLTF. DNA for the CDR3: TGTGCCAGTAGTATGGGTCGTGGGGCCAACGTCCTGACTTTC.

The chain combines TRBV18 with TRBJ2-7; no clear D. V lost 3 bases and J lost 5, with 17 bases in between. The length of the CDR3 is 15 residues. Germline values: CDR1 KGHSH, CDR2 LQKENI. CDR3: CASSPKEGPVDEQYF. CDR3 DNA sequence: TGTGCCAGCTCACCGAAGGAAGGGCCGGTCGACGAGCAGTACTTC.

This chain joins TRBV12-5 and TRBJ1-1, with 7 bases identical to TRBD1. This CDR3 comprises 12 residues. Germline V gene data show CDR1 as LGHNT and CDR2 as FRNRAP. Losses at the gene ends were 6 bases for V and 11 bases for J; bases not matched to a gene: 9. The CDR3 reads CASGIGTVGAFF. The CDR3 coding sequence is TGTGCTAGTGGGATCGGGACAGTCGGGGCTTTCTTT.

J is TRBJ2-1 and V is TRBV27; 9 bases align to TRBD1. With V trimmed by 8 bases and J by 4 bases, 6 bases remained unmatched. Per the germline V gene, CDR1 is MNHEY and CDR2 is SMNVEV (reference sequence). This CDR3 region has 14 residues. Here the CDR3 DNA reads TGTGCCAGCCAACCGGGACAGGGATACAATGAGCAGTTCTTC. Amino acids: CASQPGQGYNEQFF.

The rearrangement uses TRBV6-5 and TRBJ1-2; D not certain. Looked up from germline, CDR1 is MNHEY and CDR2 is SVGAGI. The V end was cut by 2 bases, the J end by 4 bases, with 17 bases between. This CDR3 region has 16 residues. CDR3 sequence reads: CASSYEGGGIPYGYTF. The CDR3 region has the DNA TGTGCCAGCAGTTACGAGGGAGGTGGGATTCCCTATGGCTACACCTTC.

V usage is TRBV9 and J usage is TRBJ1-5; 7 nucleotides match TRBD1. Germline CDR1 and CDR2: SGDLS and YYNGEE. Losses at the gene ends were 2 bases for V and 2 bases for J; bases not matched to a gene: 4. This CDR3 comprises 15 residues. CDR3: CASSVGGTGNQPQHF. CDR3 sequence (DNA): TGTGCCAGCAGCGTGGGCGGGACAGGCAATCAGCCCCAGCATTTT.

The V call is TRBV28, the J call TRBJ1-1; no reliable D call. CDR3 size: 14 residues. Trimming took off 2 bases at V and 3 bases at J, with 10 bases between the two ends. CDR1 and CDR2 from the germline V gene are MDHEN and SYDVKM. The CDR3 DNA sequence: TGTGCCAGCAGTTTACGGCCCGGGGACACTGAAGCTTTCTTT. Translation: CASSLRPGDTEAFF.

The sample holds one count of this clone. CDR3 DNA sequence: TGTGCCAGCACCGGGGACATGGGACCCGAGCAGTACTTC. Its translation is CASTGDMGPEQYF. V gene TRBV6-6 combines with J gene TRBJ2-7, with D perhaps TRBD1 (6 bases). Trimming removed 7 bases from V and 6 bases from J, with 16 bases in between. Germline-derived CDR1 and CDR2 are MNHNY and SVGAGI (reference sequence). The CDR3 runs 13 residues.

The CDR3 sequence is CASSLTPSYEQYF. The DNA for the CDR3 is TGTGCCAGCAGCTTAACCCCCTCCTACGAGCAGTACTTC. The J gene is TRBJ2-5, the V gene TRBV11-2, with no clear D. The DNA end favors TRBJ2-7, so the J call may be wrong. This CDR3 is built from 13 residues. Germline CDR1 is SGHAT and CDR2 is FQNNGV.

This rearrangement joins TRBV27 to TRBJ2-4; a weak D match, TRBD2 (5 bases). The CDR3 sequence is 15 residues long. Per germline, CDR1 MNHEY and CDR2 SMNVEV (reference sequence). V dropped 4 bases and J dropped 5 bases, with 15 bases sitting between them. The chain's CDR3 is CASSSRTGPENIQYF. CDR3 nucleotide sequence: TGTGCCAGCAGTTCAAGGACTGGTCCCGAAAACATTCAGTACTTC.

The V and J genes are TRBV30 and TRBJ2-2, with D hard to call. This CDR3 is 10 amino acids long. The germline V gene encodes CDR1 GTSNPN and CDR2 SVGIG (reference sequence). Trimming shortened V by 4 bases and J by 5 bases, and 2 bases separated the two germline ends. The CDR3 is CAWMTGELFF. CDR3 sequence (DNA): TGTGCCTGGATGACCGGGGAGCTGTTTTTT. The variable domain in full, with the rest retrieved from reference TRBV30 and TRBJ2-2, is SQTIHQWPATLVQPVGSPLSLECTVEGTSNPNLYWYRQAAGRGLQLLFYSVGIGQISSEVPQNLSASRPQDRQFILSSKKLLLSDSGFYLCAWMTGELFFGEGSRLTVL.

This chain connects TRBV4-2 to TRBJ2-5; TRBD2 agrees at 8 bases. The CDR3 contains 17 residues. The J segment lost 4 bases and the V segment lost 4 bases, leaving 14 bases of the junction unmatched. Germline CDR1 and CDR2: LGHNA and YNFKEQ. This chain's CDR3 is CASSPDQIGRAGETQYF. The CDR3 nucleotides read TGTGCCAGCAGCCCGGACCAGATCGGGAGGGCCGGAGAGACCCAGTACTTC.

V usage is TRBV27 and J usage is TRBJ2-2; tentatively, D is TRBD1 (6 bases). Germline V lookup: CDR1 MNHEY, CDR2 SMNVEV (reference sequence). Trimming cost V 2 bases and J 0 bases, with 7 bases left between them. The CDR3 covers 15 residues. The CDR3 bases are TGTGCCAGCAGTTTAACAGGGCCGAACACCGGGGAGCTGTTTTTT. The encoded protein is CASSLTGPNTGELFF.

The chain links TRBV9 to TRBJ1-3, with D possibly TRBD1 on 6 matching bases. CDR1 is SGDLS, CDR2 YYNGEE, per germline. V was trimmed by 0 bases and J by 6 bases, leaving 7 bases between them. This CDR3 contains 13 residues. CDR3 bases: TGTGCCAGCAGCGTAGCAGGGGAAAACACCATATATTTT. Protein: CASSVAGENTIYF.

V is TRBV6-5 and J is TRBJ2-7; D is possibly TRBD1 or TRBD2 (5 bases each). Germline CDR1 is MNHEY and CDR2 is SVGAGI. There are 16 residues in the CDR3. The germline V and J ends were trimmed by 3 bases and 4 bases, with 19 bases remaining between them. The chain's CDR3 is CASSYPNRDGEYEQYF. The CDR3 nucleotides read TGTGCCAGCAGTTATCCGAACCGGGACGGAGAATACGAGCAGTACTTC.

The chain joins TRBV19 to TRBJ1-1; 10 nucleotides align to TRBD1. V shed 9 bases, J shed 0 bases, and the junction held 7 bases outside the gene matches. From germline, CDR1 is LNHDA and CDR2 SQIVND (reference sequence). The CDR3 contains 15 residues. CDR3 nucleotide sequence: TGTGCCAGCGGACAGGGGGTCGGCTTGAACACTGAAGCTTTCTTT. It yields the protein CASGQGVGLNTEAFF. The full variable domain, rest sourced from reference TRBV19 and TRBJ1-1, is DGGITQSPKYLFRKEGQNVTLSCEQNLNHDAMYWYRQDPGQGLRLIYYSQIVNDFQKGDIAEGYSVSREKKESFPLTVTSAQKNPTAFYLCASGQGVGLNTEAFFGQGTRLTVV.

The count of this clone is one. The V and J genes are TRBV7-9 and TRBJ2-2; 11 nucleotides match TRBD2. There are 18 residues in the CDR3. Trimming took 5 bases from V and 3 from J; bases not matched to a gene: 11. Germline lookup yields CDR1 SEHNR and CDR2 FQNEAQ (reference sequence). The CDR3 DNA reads TGTGCCAGCAGCGCTCCGGGACTAGCGGTTTTATACACCGGGGAGCTGTTTTTT. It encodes CASSAPGLAVLYTGELFF.

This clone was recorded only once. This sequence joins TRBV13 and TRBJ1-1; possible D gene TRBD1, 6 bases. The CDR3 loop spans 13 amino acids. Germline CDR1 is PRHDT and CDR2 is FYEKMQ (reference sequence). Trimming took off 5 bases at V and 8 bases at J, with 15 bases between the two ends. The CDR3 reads CASSPQHRVEAFF. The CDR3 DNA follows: TGTGCCAGCAGCCCGCAACACAGGGTAGAAGCTTTCTTT.

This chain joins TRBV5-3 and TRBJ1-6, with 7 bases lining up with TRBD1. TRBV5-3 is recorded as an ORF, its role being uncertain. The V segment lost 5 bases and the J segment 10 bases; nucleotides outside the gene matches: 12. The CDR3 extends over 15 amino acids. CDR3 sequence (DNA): TGTGCCAGAAGAGGGGGGGGACAGAGCAGATCACCCCTCCACTTT. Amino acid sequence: CARRGGGQSRSPLHF.

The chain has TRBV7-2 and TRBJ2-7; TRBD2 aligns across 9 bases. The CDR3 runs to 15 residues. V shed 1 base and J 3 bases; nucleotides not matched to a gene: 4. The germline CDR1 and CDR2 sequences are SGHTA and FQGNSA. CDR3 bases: TGTGCCAGCAGCTTAGTAGCGGGGGTGGACTACGAGCAGTACTTC. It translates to CASSLVAGVDYEQYF.

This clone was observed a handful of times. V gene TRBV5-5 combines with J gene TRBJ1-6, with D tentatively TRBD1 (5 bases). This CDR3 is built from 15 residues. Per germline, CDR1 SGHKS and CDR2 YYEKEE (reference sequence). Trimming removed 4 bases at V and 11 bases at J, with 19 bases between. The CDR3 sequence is CASSQEGFSRAPLHF. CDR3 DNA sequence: TGTGCCAGCAGCCAAGAGGGGTTCAGCAGGGCACCCCTCCACTTT.